The rows below give T cell receptor beta chains drawn from one sample of a study of T-cell reconstitution after alpha-beta-depleted transplantation in children. TCRdb redid the calling of the PCR reads with MiXCR, one entry per CDR3 protein. The sample yields about 360,000 distinct CDR3 sequences, 13% seen once. Sequenced here: PBMCs, sampled from the stem cell graft. These receptors all come from a human donor who donated a stem cell graft to a child with Fanconi anemia. CDR3s include the opening cysteine and the closing phenylalanine or tryptophan. A D gene is named only where the DNA matches it firmly. Some rows mark clone size as missing; the rest say once, few, many or name a class of expanded clone.

abundance	j_gene	v_gene	d_gene	CDR3aa	CDR3nt
many	TRBJ1-1	TRBV28	TRBD1	CASSPGTEEQAFF	TGTGCCAGCAGTCCAGGGACAGAAGAGCAAGCTTTCTTT
NA	TRBJ2-4	TRBV5-4	TRBD1	CASSLALGQGKNIQYF	TGTGCCAGCAGCTTGGCCTTGGGACAGGGGAAAAACATTCAGTACTTC
many	TRBJ2-7	TRBV7-9	NA	CASSLSGDEQYF	TGTGCCAGCAGCTTGTCCGGGGACGAGCAGTACTTC
few	TRBJ2-1	TRBV6-1	NA	CASSERGINEQFF	TGTGCCAGCAGTGAAAGGGGGATAAATGAGCAGTTCTTC
NA	TRBJ1-1	TRBV6-5	NA	CASSYTAGTLNAFF	TGTGCCAGCAGTTACACGGCCGGGACCTTGAACGCTTTCTTT
NA	TRBJ1-2	TRBV11-2	TRBD1	CASSLGGGDGYTF	TGTGCCAGCAGCTTAGGAGGGGGCGACGGCTACACCTTC
NA	TRBJ2-5	TRBV7-9	NA	CASSFTGLTQGETQYF	TGTGCCAGCAGCTTCACCGGACTCACTCAGGGAGAGACCCAGTACTTC
many	TRBJ1-2	TRBV15	TRBD1	CATSRTGHRYGYTF	TGTGCCACCAGCAGGACAGGGCATCGCTATGGCTACACCTTC
many	TRBJ2-1	TRBV6-5	NA	CASSYSSQDNEQFF	TGTGCCAGCAGTTACTCGAGCCAGGACAATGAGCAGTTCTTC
NA	TRBJ2-1	TRBV27	TRBD2	CASRLSGGGHEQFF	TGTGCCAGCAGGCTCAGCGGGGGGGGACATGAGCAGTTCTTC
many	TRBJ1-1	TRBV11-2	NA	CASSLDPPGALNTEAFF	TGTGCCAGCAGCTTAGACCCGCCAGGGGCATTGAACACTGAAGCTTTCTTT
many	TRBJ1-1	TRBV9	NA	CASSFGANTEAFF	TGTGCCAGCAGTTTCGGAGCGAACACTGAAGCTTTCTTT
few	TRBJ1-2	TRBV6-5	NA	CASSYSNTRGYTF	TGTGCCAGCAGTTACTCCAACACCCGGGGCTACACCTTC
NA	TRBJ2-5	TRBV20-1	NA	CSALAWETQYF	TGCAGTGCTTTAGCTTGGGAGACCCAGTACTTC
many	TRBJ2-5	TRBV28	TRBD2	CASSLSLAGGRNF	TGTGCCAGCAGTCTTTCCCTAGCGGGGGGGCGGAACTTC
many	TRBJ1-4	TRBV5-1	NA	CASSSSGATNEKLFF	TGCGCCAGCAGCTCTTCAGGGGCGACTAATGAAAAACTGTTTTTT
NA	TRBJ1-4	TRBV5-5	TRBD1	CASSDHRGTNEKLFF	TGTGCCAGCAGCGATCACAGGGGAACTAATGAAAAACTGTTTTTT
NA	TRBJ2-1	TRBV20-1	NA	CSAPLGRPLSSYNEQFF	TGCAGTGCCCCCTTGGGACGCCCTCTAAGCTCCTACAATGAGCAGTTCTTC
many	TRBJ2-7	TRBV20-1	NA	CSAGDSPQYEQYF	TGCAGTGCGGGGGATAGTCCTCAATACGAGCAGTACTTC
few	TRBJ1-2	TRBV7-2	NA	CASSLASGSNYGYTF	TGTGCCAGCAGCTTAGCGTCGGGATCTAACTATGGCTACACCTTC
many	TRBJ2-3	TRBV4-2	NA	CASSQDLLGTDTQYF	TGTGCCAGCAGCCAAGATCTCCTAGGCACAGATACGCAGTATTTT
NA	TRBJ1-1	TRBV11-2	NA	CASSPRQPMGTEAFF	TGTGCCAGCAGCCCTCGACAGCCCATGGGAACTGAAGCTTTCTTT
many	TRBJ2-3	TRBV5-1	NA	CASSLLLAGPNTDTQYF	TGCGCCAGCAGCTTGCTGTTAGCAGGGCCAAACACAGATACGCAGTATTTT
NA	TRBJ1-4	TRBV20-1	NA	CSARSFVGAGEKLFF	TGCAGTGCTAGGTCCTTTGTAGGGGCTGGGGAAAAACTGTTTTTT
NA	TRBJ1-1	TRBV18	TRBD1	CASSPYVGQVGTEAFF	TGTGCCAGCTCACCCTACGTCGGACAGGTGGGGACTGAAGCTTTCTTT
NA	TRBJ1-1	TRBV6-1	NA	CASNQTPGAGAFF	TGTGCCAGCAACCAAACTCCAGGGGCAGGGGCTTTCTTT
NA	TRBJ1-2	TRBV18	NA	CASSPKRDSGYTF	TGTGCCAGCTCACCTAAGAGGGATTCTGGCTACACCTTC
NA	TRBJ2-1	TRBV5-1	NA	CASSPQDSQNNEQFF	TGCGCCAGCAGCCCTCAGGACAGTCAAAACAATGAGCAGTTCTTC
NA	TRBJ1-2	TRBV20-1	NA	CSARDLDPDLYGYTF	TGCAGTGCTAGAGATTTGGATCCTGACCTTTATGGCTACACCTTC
NA	TRBJ1-4	TRBV5-6	TRBD1	CASSRGGTGQAPGEKLFF	TGTGCCAGCAGCCGGGGAGGGACTGGACAGGCCCCGGGGGAAAAACTGTTTTTT
few	TRBJ2-7	TRBV11-2	NA	CASSLGRGETAYEQYF	TGTGCCAGCAGCTTAGGACGGGGAGAGACGGCCTACGAGCAGTACTTC
many	TRBJ2-2	TRBV20-1	NA	CSATLGVGELFF	TGCAGTGCCACACTAGGAGTCGGGGAGCTGTTTTTT
few	TRBJ2-7	TRBV20-1	NA	CSAAQSRRTYEQYF	TGCAGTGCCGCCCAGTCCAGGAGGACCTACGAGCAGTACTTC
many	TRBJ2-5	TRBV5-1	TRBD1	CASSGDSNQETQYF	TGCGCCAGCAGCGGGGACAGTAACCAAGAGACCCAGTACTTC
NA	TRBJ1-5	TRBV6-1	TRBD1	CASRPGTGFNQPQHF	TGTGCCAGCAGACCCGGGACAGGGTTCAATCAGCCCCAGCATTTT
many	TRBJ2-5	TRBV20-1	NA	CSAKVGGNQETQYF	TGCAGTGCTAAGGTCGGGGGTAACCAAGAGACCCAGTACTTC
once	TRBJ2-3	TRBV4-1	TRBD1	CASSRDRGTYTQYF	TGCGCCAGCAGCCGGGACAGAGGCACATATACGCAGTATTTT
NA	TRBJ2-3	TRBV20-1	TRBD2	CSAREDSGGALDTQYF	TGCAGTGCTAGAGAAGATAGCGGGGGGGCATTGGATACGCAGTATTTT
few	TRBJ2-5	TRBV2	TRBD1	CASSVGTGGYQETQYF	TGTGCCAGCAGTGTGGGTACAGGGGGCTACCAAGAGACCCAGTACTTC
few	TRBJ1-4	TRBV7-9	TRBD1	CASSPTGVGEKLFF	TGTGCCAGCAGTCCCACAGGGGTGGGAGAAAAACTGTTTTTT
many	TRBJ1-1	TRBV12-3/TRBV12-4	NA	CASSFGTEAFF	TGTGCCAGCAGTTTCGGAACTGAAGCTTTCTTT
few	TRBJ1-5	TRBV3-1	NA	CASSQSTQQPQHF	TGTGCCAGCAGCCAAAGCACCCAACAGCCCCAGCATTTT
few	TRBJ1-2	TRBV19	NA	CASTGQSYGYTF	TGTGCCAGTACCGGACAGAGCTATGGCTACACCTTC
few	TRBJ2-1	TRBV29-1	NA	CSVEDPVSSYNEQFF	TGCAGCGTTGAAGATCCGGTGAGCTCCTACAATGAGCAGTTCTTC
many	TRBJ1-1	TRBV7-9	NA	CASSFLVAEAFF	TGTGCCAGCAGCTTCTTAGTGGCTGAAGCTTTCTTT
NA	TRBJ1-1	TRBV27	TRBD1	CASGTGPEAFF	TGTGCCAGCGGGACAGGGCCTGAAGCTTTCTTT
NA	TRBJ2-2	TRBV28	NA	CASSQPPGSGELFF	TGTGCCAGCAGTCAGCCCCCAGGGTCCGGGGAGCTGTTTTTT
many	TRBJ1-1	TRBV28	NA	CASSLLGEMNTEAFF	TGTGCCAGCAGTTTACTAGGGGAGATGAACACTGAAGCTTTCTTT
NA	TRBJ1-1	TRBV7-2	NA	CASSFSGVTEAFF	TGTGCCAGCAGCTTCTCGGGGGTAACTGAAGCTTTCTTT
NA	TRBJ2-3	TRBV6-6	NA	CASSSVGDTQYF	TGTGCCAGCAGTTCCGTGGGGGATACGCAGTATTTT
NA	TRBJ1-5	TRBV6-2/TRBV6-3	NA	CASRRQAYDQPQHF	TGTGCCAGCAGGCGTCAGGCGTACGATCAGCCCCAGCATTTT
NA	TRBJ2-1	TRBV19	NA	CASSASYNEQFF	TGTGCCAGTAGTGCATCCTACAATGAGCAGTTCTTC
many	TRBJ2-5	TRBV3-1	NA	CASSRRVETQYF	TGTGCCAGCAGCCGCAGAGTGGAGACCCAGTACTTC
few	TRBJ1-1	TRBV20-1	NA	CSARKGNTEAFF	TGCAGTGCTAGAAAGGGGAACACTGAAGCTTTCTTT
NA	TRBJ2-5	TRBV2	TRBD2	CASCLGLAGAGGYQETQYF	TGTGCCAGCTGTCTCGGACTAGCGGGGGCCGGGGGGTACCAAGAGACCCAGTACTTC
few	TRBJ1-1	TRBV9	TRBD1	CASSGPFGTENTEAFF	TGTGCCAGCAGCGGCCCGTTCGGGACAGAGAACACTGAAGCTTTCTTT
many	TRBJ2-3	TRBV20-1	TRBD2	CSASGGRGQYF	TGCAGTGCTAGCGGGGGGAGGGGGCAGTATTTT